Following are 10 T cell receptor beta chains from one sample sequenced in a study of early stage breast cancer tumors. TCRdb's copy holds only in-frame clones and misses some; the assay was immunoSEQ multiplex PCR. The data hold fewer than 80,000 clones, with less than 90% observed a single time. Material: blood. All receptors derive from a person between 35 and 49 years old with breast cancer.

The J gene is TRBJ2-1, the V gene TRBV27, with D possibly matching TRBD1 (6 bases). CDR1 and CDR2 (germline): MNHEY, SMNVEV (reference sequence). CDR3 length: 13 amino acids. The V and J ends lost 1 base and 8 bases respectively, with 9 bases between them. The chain's CDR3 is CASSLLGADEQFF. CDR3 in DNA: TGTGCCAGCAGTTTATTGGGGGCGGATGAGCAGTTCTTC.

The chain uses TRBV6-6 and TRBJ1-4, with 7 bases identical to TRBD1. The CDR3 extends over 14 amino acids. Germline CDR1 is MNHNY and CDR2 is SVGAGI (reference sequence). The junction had 7 bases not matched to a gene; V was cut back by 7 bases and J by 5 bases. CDR3 coding DNA: TGTGCCAGCAACGACAGGGCCGTAAATGAAAAACTGTTTTTT. Protein sequence: CASNDRAVNEKLFF.

The genes are TRBV4-2 and TRBJ2-3; 10 bases map to TRBD2. Looked up from germline, CDR1 is LGHNA and CDR2 is YNFKEQ. The CDR3 covers 16 residues. With 2 bases clipped from V and 4 bases from J, the junction kept 6 bases outside the gene matches. Written as DNA, the CDR3 is TGTGCCAGCAGCCAATCACTAGCGGGGTCGTCAGATACGCAGTATTTT. Protein product: CASSQSLAGSSDTQYF.

The V call is TRBV27, the J call TRBJ1-5, with D tentatively TRBD1 (6 bases). CDR1 is MNHEY, CDR2 SMNVEV, per germline (reference sequence). The CDR3 contains 15 residues. The V end lost 3 bases, the J end lost 0 bases, and 9 bases lay between the germline ends. The CDR3, as DNA: TGTGCCAGCAGTTTTCGACAGGCTAGCAATCAGCCCCAGCATTTT. Amino acid sequence: CASSFRQASNQPQHF.

V and J are TRBV7-8 and TRBJ2-1, with D maybe TRBD2 (6 bases). The CDR3 totals 14 residues. V lost 6 bases, J lost 12 bases, and 21 bases lay in between. Germline V gene lookup returns CDR1 SGHVS and CDR2 FQNEAQ. CDR3 protein: CASRPFEAGGGQFF. CDR3 DNA sequence: TGTGCCAGCAGGCCCTTCGAAGCGGGTGGGGGGCAGTTCTTC. Looking up the rest from reference TRBV7-8 and TRBJ2-1 gives the full variable domain: GAGVSQSPRYKVAKRGQDVALRCDPISGHVSLFWYQQALGQGPEFLTYFQNEAQLDKSGLPSDRFFAERPEGSVSTLKIQRTQQEDSAVYLCASRPFEAGGGQFFGPGTRLTVL.

The gene calls are TRBV27 and TRBJ2-7; TRBD2 is a possible D gene (5 bases). Germline CDR1 is MNHEY and CDR2 is SMNVEV (reference sequence). V was clipped by 3 bases and J by 1 base, with 13 bases between them. The CDR3 has 15 residues. The CDR3 loop is CASSFRGGVSYEQYF. The DNA for the CDR3 is TGTGCCAGCAGTTTCCGAGGAGGTGTTTCCTACGAGCAGTACTTC.

The rearrangement uses TRBV18 and TRBJ1-3, with a possible D match to TRBD1 (5 bases). Trimming took off 3 bases at V and 6 bases at J, with 15 bases between the two ends. The germline CDR1 and CDR2 sequences are KGHSH and LQKENI. The CDR3 runs 15 residues. The DNA for the CDR3 is TGTGCCAGCTCACCGGCGGGTGCAGGGATAAACACCATATATTTT. Its translation is CASSPAGAGINTIYF.

The chain links TRBV19 to TRBJ1-5; TRBD1 aligns across 8 bases. Per germline, CDR1 LNHDA and CDR2 SQIVND (reference sequence). CDR3 length equals 13 residues. The V gene end was trimmed by 6 bases and the J gene end by 7 bases; junction bases not matched to a gene: 5. CDR3 bases: TGTGCCAGTAGCCTACAGGGGGGGCAGCCCCAGCATTTT. Encoded protein: CASSLQGGQPQHF.

This clone was seen only a few times. The V and J genes are TRBV5-6 and TRBJ1-3; no clear D. The germline CDR1 and CDR2 sequences are SGHDT and YYEEEE. V was pared by 2 bases and J by 2 bases, with 8 bases between. The CDR3 totals 14 residues. This chain's CDR3 is CASSFVGAGNTIYF. Written as DNA, the CDR3 is TGTGCCAGCAGCTTTGTCGGGGCTGGAAACACCATATATTTT.

The V gene is TRBV29-1, the J gene TRBJ1-4; TRBD1 agrees at 8 bases. The V gene's germline CDR1 is SQVTM and CDR2 ANQGSEA. V was pared by 1 base and J by 11 bases, with 9 bases of the junction left unmatched. The CDR3 consists of 14 residues. The CDR3 bases are TGCAGCGTTGAAGGAGAGGCAGGGGGCTTGAAACTGTTTTTT. Residues: CSVEGEAGGLKLFF.